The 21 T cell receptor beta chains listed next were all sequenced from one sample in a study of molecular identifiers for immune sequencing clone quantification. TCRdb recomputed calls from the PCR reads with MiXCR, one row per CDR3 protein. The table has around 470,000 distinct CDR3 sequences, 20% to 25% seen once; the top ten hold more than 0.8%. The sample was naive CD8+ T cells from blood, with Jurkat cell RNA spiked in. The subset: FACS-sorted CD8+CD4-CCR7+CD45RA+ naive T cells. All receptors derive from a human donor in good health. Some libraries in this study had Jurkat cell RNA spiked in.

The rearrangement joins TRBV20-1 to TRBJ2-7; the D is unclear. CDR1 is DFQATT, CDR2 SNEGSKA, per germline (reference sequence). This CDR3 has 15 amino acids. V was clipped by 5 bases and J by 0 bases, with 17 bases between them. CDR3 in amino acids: CSALDPGSTSYEQYF. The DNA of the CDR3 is TGCAGTGCTTTGGACCCCGGGTCGACCTCCTACGAGCAGTACTTC.

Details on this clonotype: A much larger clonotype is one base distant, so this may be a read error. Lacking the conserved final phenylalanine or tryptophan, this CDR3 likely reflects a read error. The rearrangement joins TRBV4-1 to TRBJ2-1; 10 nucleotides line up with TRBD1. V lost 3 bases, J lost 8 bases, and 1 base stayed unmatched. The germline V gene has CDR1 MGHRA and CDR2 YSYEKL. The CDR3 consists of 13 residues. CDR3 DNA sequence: TGCGCCAGCAGCCAGGACAGGGGGGATGAGCAGTTCCTC. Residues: CASSQDRGDEQFL.

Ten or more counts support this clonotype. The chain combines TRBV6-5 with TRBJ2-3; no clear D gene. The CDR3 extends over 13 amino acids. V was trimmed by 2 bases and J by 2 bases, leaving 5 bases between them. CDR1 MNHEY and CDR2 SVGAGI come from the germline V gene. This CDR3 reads CASSYVSTDTQYF. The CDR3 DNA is TGTGCCAGCAGTTACGTCTCCACAGATACGCAGTATTTT.

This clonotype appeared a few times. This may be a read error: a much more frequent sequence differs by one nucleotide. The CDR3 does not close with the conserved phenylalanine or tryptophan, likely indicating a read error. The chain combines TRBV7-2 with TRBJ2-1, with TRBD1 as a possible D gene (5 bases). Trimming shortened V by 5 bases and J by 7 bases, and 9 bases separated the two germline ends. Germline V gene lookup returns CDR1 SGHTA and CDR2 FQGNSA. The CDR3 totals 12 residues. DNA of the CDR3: TGTGCCAGCAGCCCCCAGGGTAATGAGCAGTTCCTC. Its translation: CASSPQGNEQFL.

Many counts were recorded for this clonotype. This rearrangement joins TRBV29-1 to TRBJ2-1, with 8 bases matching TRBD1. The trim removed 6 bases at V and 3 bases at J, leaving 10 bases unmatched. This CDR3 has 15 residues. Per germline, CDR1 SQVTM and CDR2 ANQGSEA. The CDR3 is CSVPGQAKDYNEQFF. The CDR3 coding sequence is TGCAGCGTCCCGGGACAGGCCAAAGACTACAATGAGCAGTTCTTC.

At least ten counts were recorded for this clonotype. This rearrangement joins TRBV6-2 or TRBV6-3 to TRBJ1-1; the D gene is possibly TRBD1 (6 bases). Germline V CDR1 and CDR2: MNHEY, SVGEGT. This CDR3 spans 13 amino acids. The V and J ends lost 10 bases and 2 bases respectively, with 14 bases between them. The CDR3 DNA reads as TGTGCCACCAGGGGCGGGTTCAACACTGAAGCTTTCTTT. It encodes CATRGGFNTEAFF.

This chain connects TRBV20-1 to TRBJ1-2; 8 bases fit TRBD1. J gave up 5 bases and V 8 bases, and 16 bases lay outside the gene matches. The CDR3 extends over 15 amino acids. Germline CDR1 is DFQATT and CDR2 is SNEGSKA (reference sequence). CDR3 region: CSTPKGERQGYGYTF. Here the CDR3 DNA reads TGCAGTACCCCCAAAGGGGAGAGACAGGGGTATGGCTACACCTTC.

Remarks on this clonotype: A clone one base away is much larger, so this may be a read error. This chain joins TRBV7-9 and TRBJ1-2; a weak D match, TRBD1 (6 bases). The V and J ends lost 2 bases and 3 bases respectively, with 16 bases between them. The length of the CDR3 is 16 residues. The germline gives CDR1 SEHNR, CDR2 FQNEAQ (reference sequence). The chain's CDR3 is CASSLSEQGIDYGYTF. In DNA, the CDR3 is TGTGCCAGCAGCTTATCGGAACAGGGTATTGACTATGGCTACACCTTC.

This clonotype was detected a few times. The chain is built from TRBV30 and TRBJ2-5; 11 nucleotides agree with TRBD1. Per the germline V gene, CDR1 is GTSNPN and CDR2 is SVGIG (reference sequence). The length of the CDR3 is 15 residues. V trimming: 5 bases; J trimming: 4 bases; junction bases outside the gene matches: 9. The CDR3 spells CAWRPDRGLRETQYF. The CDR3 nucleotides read TGTGCCTGGCGCCCGGACAGGGGGCTACGAGAGACCCAGTACTTC.

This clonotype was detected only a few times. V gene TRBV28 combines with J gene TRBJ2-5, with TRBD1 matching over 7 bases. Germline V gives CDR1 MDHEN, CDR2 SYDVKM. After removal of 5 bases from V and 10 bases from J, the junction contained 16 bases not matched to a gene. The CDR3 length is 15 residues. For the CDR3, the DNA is TGTGCCAGCAGTAGGCGGATTCCGGACAGGACGGTCCAGTACTTC. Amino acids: CASSRRIPDRTVQYF. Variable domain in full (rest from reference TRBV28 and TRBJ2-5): DVKVTQSSRYLVKRTGEKVFLECVQDMDHENMFWYRQDPGLGLRLIYFSYDVKMKEKGDIPEGYSVSREKKERFSLILESASTNQTSMYLCASSRRIPDRTVQYFGPGTRLLVL.

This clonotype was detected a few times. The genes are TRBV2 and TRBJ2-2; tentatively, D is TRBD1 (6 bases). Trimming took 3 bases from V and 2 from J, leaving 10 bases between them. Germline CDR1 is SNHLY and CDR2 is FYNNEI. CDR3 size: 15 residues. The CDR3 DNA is TGTGCCAGCAGTGACAGGGGTGATAACACCGGGGAGCTGTTTTTT. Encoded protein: CASSDRGDNTGELFF.

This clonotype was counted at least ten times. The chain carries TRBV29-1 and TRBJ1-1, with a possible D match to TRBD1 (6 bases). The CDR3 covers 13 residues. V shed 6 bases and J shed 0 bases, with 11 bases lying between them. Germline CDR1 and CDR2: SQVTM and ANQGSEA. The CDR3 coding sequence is TGCAGCGTGAGGGACAACATGAACACTGAAGCTTTCTTT. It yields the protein CSVRDNMNTEAFF. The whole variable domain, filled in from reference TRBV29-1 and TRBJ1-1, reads SAVISQKPSRDICQRGTSLTIQCQVDSQVTMMFWYRQQPGQSLTLIATANQGSEATYESGFVIDKFPISRPNLTFSTLTVSNMSPEDSSIYLCSVRDNMNTEAFFGQGTRLTVV.

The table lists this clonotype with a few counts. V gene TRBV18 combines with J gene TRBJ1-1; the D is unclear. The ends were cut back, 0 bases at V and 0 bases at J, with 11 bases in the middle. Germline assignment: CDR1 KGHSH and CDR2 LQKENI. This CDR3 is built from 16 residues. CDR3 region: CASSPPARLMNTEAFF. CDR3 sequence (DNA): TGTGCCAGCTCACCACCCGCCAGACTTATGAACACTGAAGCTTTCTTT.

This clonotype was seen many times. The CDR3 loop is CSVEGTSGSSYEQYF. DNA of the CDR3: TGCAGCGTTGAGGGGACTAGCGGGAGTTCCTACGAGCAGTACTTC. The gene calls are TRBV29-1 and TRBJ2-7; 14 nucleotides line up with TRBD2. Germline V CDR1 and CDR2: SQVTM, ANQGSEA. With 3 bases clipped from V and 1 base from J, the junction kept 2 bases outside the gene matches. This CDR3 region has 15 residues.

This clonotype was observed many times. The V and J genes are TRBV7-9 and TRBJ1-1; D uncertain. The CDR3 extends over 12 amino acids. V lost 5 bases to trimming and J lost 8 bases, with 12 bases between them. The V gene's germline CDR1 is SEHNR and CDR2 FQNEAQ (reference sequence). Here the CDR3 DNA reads TGTGCCAGCAGCGGGTGGGTAGGGGAAGCTTTCTTT. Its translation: CASSGWVGEAFF.

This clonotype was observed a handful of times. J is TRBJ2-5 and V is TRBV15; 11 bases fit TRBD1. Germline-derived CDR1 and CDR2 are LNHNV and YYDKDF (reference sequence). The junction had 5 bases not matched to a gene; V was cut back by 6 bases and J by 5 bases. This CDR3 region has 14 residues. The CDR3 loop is CATRTDRGRETQYF. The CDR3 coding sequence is TGTGCCACCAGAACGGACAGGGGGCGTGAGACCCAGTACTTC.

DNA for the CDR3: TGTGCCAGTAGTCGCGGTCGAGGGAGCTCTAGCACAGATACGCAGTATTTT. Encoded protein: CASSRGRGSSSTDTQYF. The chain joins TRBV19 to TRBJ2-3; tentative D call: TRBD2 (5 bases). CDR3 size: 17 residues. The germline gives CDR1 LNHDA, CDR2 SQIVND (reference sequence). Trimming removed 5 bases at V and 0 bases at J, with 18 bases between.

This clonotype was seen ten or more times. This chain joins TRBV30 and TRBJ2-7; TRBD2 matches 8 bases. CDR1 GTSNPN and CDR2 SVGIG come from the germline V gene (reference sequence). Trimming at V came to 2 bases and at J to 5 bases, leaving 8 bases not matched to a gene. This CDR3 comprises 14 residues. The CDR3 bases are TGTGCCTGGAGTCTAATTAGCGGGATGCACGAGCAGTACTTC. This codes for CAWSLISGMHEQYF. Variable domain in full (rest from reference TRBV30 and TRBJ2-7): SQTIHQWPATLVQPVGSPLSLECTVEGTSNPNLYWYRQAAGRGLQLLFYSVGIGQISSEVPQNLSASRPQDRQFILSSKKLLLSDSGFYLCAWSLISGMHEQYFGPGTRLTVT.

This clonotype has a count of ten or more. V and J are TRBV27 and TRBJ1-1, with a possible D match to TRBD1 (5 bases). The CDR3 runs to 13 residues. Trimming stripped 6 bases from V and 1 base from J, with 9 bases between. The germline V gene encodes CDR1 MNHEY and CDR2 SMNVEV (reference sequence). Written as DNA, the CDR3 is TGTGCCAGCAGCATACAGGAGAACACTGAAGCTTTCTTT. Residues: CASSIQENTEAFF.

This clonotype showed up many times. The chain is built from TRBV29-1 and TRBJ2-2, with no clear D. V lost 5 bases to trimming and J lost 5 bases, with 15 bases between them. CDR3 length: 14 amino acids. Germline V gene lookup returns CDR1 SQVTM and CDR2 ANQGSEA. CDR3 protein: CSVLEQAYTGELFF. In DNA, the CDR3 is TGCAGCGTTCTGGAGCAGGCTTATACCGGGGAGCTGTTTTTT.

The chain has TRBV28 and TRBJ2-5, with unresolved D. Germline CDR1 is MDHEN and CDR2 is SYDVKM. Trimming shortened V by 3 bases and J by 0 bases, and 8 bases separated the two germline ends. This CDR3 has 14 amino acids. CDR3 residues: CASSLFAYQETQYF. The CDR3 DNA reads TGTGCCAGCAGTTTGTTTGCGTACCAAGAGACCCAGTACTTC. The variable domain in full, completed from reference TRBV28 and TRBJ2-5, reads DVKVTQSSRYLVKRTGEKVFLECVQDMDHENMFWYRQDPGLGLRLIYFSYDVKMKEKGDIPEGYSVSREKKERFSLILESASTNQTSMYLCASSLFAYQETQYFGPGTRLLVL.